This T cell receptor beta chain came from a study of blood T cell repertoires in COVID-19. V was clipped by 3 bases and J by 4 bases; unmatched bases: 11. There are 17 residues in the CDR3. From germline, CDR1 is MNHEY and CDR2 SMNVEV (reference sequence). Profiled with immunoSEQ multiplex PCR; TCRdb holds only in-frame clones, not every one. The sample shows 250,000 to 300,000 clones, approximately 86% of them seen only once. Sequenced: peripheral blood. The receptor comes from a man aged 18-30 years with active or convalescent COVID-19. The V call is TRBV27, the J call TRBJ2-1; TRBD1 matches 8 bases. In nucleotides, the CDR3 is TGTGCCAGCAGTTTCGTGGTCGGCACAGGGGGTTACAATGAGCAGTTCTTC. Amino acid sequence: CASSFVVGTGGYNEQFF.